Listed below are T cell receptor beta chains from one sample, sequenced in a study of blood T cells in healthy people across ages. MiXCR was run by TCRdb on the 5' RACE reads, yielding one entry per CDR3 protein. The sample carries around 780,000 distinct CDR3 sequences, roughly 24% recorded once. These records were also assigned to another study, of T cells of mothers and their children.

The sample taken for sequencing was blood. The receptor source for this set is a boy under 18 in good health. Each CDR3 is given with its conserved first and last residue. A D gene is named only where the DNA matches it firmly. The size entry is marked missing in some rows and otherwise reads once, few, many or a size class.

D: TRBD1
V: TRBV29-1
J: TRBJ2-5
size: few
CDR3: CSVSDRGSSETQYF
DNA: TGCAGCGTTTCGGACAGGGGGTCTTCGGAGACCCAGTACTTC

D: NA
V: TRBV29-1
J: TRBJ1-6
size: NA
CDR3: CSVAPGPNSPLHF
DNA: TGCAGCGTTGCTCCGGGACCTAATTCACCCCTCCACTTT

D: NA
V: TRBV28
J: TRBJ2-7
size: NA
CDR3: CASSSPDGRPYEQYF
DNA: TGTGCCAGCAGTTCCCCGGACGGGCGACCCTACGAGCAGTACTTC

D: NA
V: TRBV6-5
J: TRBJ1-2
size: NA
CDR3: CASSNEAPYGYTF
DNA: TGTGCCAGCTCCAATGAGGCCCCTTATGGCTACACCTTC

D: NA
V: TRBV12-3/TRBV12-4
J: TRBJ1-5
size: few
CDR3: CASSFGGIASNQPQHF
DNA: TGTGCCAGCAGTTTCGGGGGGATCGCTAGCAATCAGCCCCAGCATTTT

D: NA
V: TRBV12-3/TRBV12-4
J: TRBJ1-1
size: NA
CDR3: CAVARGSWNTEAFF
DNA: TGTGCCGTCGCTCGGGGCTCATGGAACACTGAAGCTTTCTTT

D: NA
V: TRBV3-1
J: TRBJ2-7
size: NA
CDR3: CASSQTETEGYEQYF
DNA: TGTGCCAGCAGCCAAACAGAAACTGAGGGCTACGAGCAGTACTTC

D: NA
V: TRBV14
J: TRBJ1-3
size: NA
CDR3: CASSQFSGNTIYF
DNA: TGTGCCAGCAGCCAATTCTCTGGAAACACCATATATTTT

D: NA
V: TRBV7-9
J: TRBJ1-2
size: NA
CDR3: CASSLEGASYGYTF
DNA: TGTGCCAGCAGCTTAGAAGGGGCGAGCTATGGCTACACCTTC

D: NA
V: TRBV5-1
J: TRBJ2-3
size: few
CDR3: CASSLGDYMGQDTQYF
DNA: TGCGCCAGCAGCTTGGGCGATTATATGGGTCAAGATACGCAGTATTTT

D: TRBD1
V: TRBV29-1
J: TRBJ1-2
size: few
CDR3: CSVQVGTGYGYTF
DNA: TGCAGCGTTCAGGTGGGGACAGGTTATGGCTACACCTTC

D: NA
V: TRBV7-3
J: TRBJ2-5
size: NA
CDR3: CASSLMTAETQYF
DNA: TGTGCCAGCAGCTTAATGACCGCGGAGACCCAGTACTTC

D: NA
V: TRBV20-1
J: TRBJ1-2
size: NA
CDR3: CSALLGGDYGYTF
DNA: TGCAGTGCGCTATTAGGGGGGGACTATGGCTACACCTTC

D: NA
V: TRBV27
J: TRBJ2-7
size: NA
CDR3: CASSPHPRSIYEQYF
DNA: TGTGCCAGCAGTCCCCACCCGCGGAGCATCTACGAGCAGTACTTC

D: TRBD1
V: TRBV5-1
J: TRBJ2-7
size: NA
CDR3: CASHSGTGDYEQYF
DNA: TGCGCCAGCCACTCTGGGACAGGGGACTACGAGCAGTACTTC